This entry features one TCR beta chain sequence. This clonotype was counted many times. Its antigen is still unknown. There are no base qualities to consult, and no much larger clone falls within one base. This specimen comes from a study of CD8 T cells in ankylosing spondylitis (dated by TCRdb to 2017 to 2019). For context, the study as a whole: T cell receptor beta repertoires were profiled in healthy donors and ankylosing spondylitis patients so that disease-linked TCR variants could be found. Samples of peripheral blood were taken, and for ankylosing spondylitis patients, synovial fluid was collected as well. In total, the full study cohort was made up of some 110 healthy donors and 25 ankylosing spondylitis patients. The investigation overall reported the following: Some motif variants had previously been reported in the synovial fluid and blood of reactive arthritis patients, which suggests shared mechanisms of disease initiation. In peripheral blood, the disease-linked clones were found at relatively low frequencies and had a CD8+ phenotype. Blood from ankylosing spondylitis patients appeared to be characterized by a TCR beta motif composed of under 10 highly homologous amino acid variants. Significant enrichment of the disease-linked clones was reported in matched synovial fluid samples from ankylosing spondylitis patients.

The CDR3 runs 14 residues from the cysteine to the phenylalanine. CDR3 DNA is the only sequence kept; it has 42 bases, read in frame from the first base. V gives up 6 bases and J gives up 5 bases, and the segment between their germline ends measures 19 bases. As encoded in the germline V gene (reference sequence), CDR1 is DFQATT while CDR2 is SNEGSKA. Sequencing relied on an Illumina HiSeq 2500. Quantitative 5'-RACE with molecular barcodes was the method used to prepare the TCR beta libraries. Turning to the authors' computational methods: A new computational method based on a probabilistic model of VDJ rearrangement was used to identify disease-linked TCR variants. In TCRdb, the public reads were trimmed at Q25 with fastp and aligned with MiXCR, with productive beta chains retained. All rows with the same CDR3 protein become a single entry with the most common DNA and genes. TCRdb, not the authors, supplied the V and J calls. The sample records 750,000 to 850,000 distinct CDR3 sequences, roughly 10% of which are singletons. The ten largest make up roughly 0.51% of the sample.

The receptor was derived from a male donor with ankylosing spondylitis. Sequencing used blood, either unsorted or a sorted T cell fraction (not recorded which). The V and J segments used are TRBV20-1 and TRBJ1-1; confidence is insufficient to name the D gene. CDR3 loop: CSARRTFRRTEAFF. The bases are TGCAGTGCACGGCGTACCTTCCGAAGGACTGAAGCTTTCTTT.